Presented here are 30 T cell receptor beta chains from one specimen sequenced in a study of monozygotic twins with inflammatory bowel disease. TCRdb reprocessed the 5' RACE reads, with one entry per CDR3 protein and no DNA. The data show some 300,000 distinct CDR3 sequences, and the top ten clones hold more than 4.5%. Sequencing was carried out using blood. The source is a human donor with ulcerative colitis or Crohn's disease, or a healthy co-twin of an affected twin (not recorded which).

The chain links TRBV28 to TRBJ1-5; checking the TCRdb D call of TRBD1 is not possible without DNA. CDR3 size: 15 residues. Germline CDR1 MDHEN, CDR2 SYDVKM. CDR3 protein: CASSLTGGTSQPQHF.

The chain links TRBV5-1 to TRBJ2-7; TCRdb reports TRBD1, a call that lacks DNA to check it against. CDR3 length: 15 amino acids. CDR1 and CDR2 from the germline V gene are SGHRS and YFSETQ. The CDR3: CASSLVGPSSYEQYF.

The CDR3 reads CSARDVRPLNQPQHF. This sequence joins TRBV20-1 and TRBJ1-5. The CDR3 spans 15 residues. Per germline, CDR1 DFQATT and CDR2 SNEGSKA (reference sequence).

The rearrangement links TRBV6-5 to TRBJ2-7; the D call from TCRdb, TRBD2, cannot be confirmed without DNA. This CDR3 contains 16 residues. Germline loops: CDR1 MNHEY, CDR2 SVGAGI. Here the CDR3 reads CASSYGSGGFTYEQYF.

This chain joins TRBV6-1 and TRBJ1-6; TCRdb reports TRBD1, a call that lacks DNA to check it against. Germline CDR1 and CDR2: MNHNS and SASEGT. This CDR3 has 17 amino acids. The CDR3 region is CASKGETGSSYNSPLHF.

This sequence joins TRBV18 and TRBJ1-1; as DNA is missing, the TRBD1 call by TCRdb cannot be tested. This CDR3 has 14 amino acids. Germline values: CDR1 KGHSH, CDR2 LQKENI. This CDR3 is CASSRDGVNTKAFF.

The chain employs TRBV6-4 and TRBJ2-1. Germline values: CDR1 MRHNA, CDR2 SNTAGT. This CDR3 is built from 15 residues. The CDR3 is CASKHLDSLYNEQFF.

The chain carries TRBV20-1 and TRBJ2-7; the TCRdb call, TRBD2, lacks DNA for checking. CDR3 length: 14 residues. Germline-derived CDR1 and CDR2 are DFQATT and SNEGSKA (reference sequence). CDR3 residues: CSALGTSGSYEQYF.

The chain carries TRBV5-1 and TRBJ2-5; TCRdb reports TRBD1, a call that lacks DNA to check it against. The germline V gene encodes CDR1 SGHRS and CDR2 YFSETQ. The CDR3 is made up of 16 amino acids. The CDR3 protein is CASSLVAGSGTETQYF.

The gene calls are TRBV7-9 and TRBJ2-7; the TCRdb D gene call, TRBD1, has no DNA to confirm it. CDR1 SEHNR and CDR2 FQNEAQ come from the germline V gene (reference sequence). This CDR3 is built from 13 residues. CDR3 sequence reads: CASQDRPSYEQYF.

The rearrangement links TRBV3-1 to TRBJ1-2; without DNA, the TCRdb call of TRBD1 cannot be checked. CDR1 is LGHDT and CDR2 is YNNKEL in the germline V gene (reference sequence). The length of the CDR3 is 16 residues. The CDR3 spells CASSRQQGSGIYGYTF.

The V and J genes are TRBV7-3 and TRBJ2-3; there is no DNA to check the TCRdb D call of TRBD1. Germline CDR1 SGHTA, CDR2 FQGTGA. The CDR3 sequence is 15 residues long. The CDR3 sequence is CASSLVGGAKDTQYF.

This chain links TRBV29-1 with TRBJ2-2; TCRdb picks TRBD1, but there is no DNA to check that call. Germline V gives CDR1 SQVTM, CDR2 ANQGSEA. The CDR3 runs to 17 residues. CDR3 sequence reads: CSPTLVPNRANTGELFF.

The chain carries TRBV9 and TRBJ2-6; absent DNA, TCRdb's TRBD1 call cannot be checked. The CDR3 loop spans 19 amino acids. Germline V CDR1 and CDR2: SGDLS, YYNGEE. CDR3 residues: CASSGQGQSLYSGANVLTF. The full variable domain, rest sourced from reference TRBV9 and TRBJ2-6, is DSGVTQTPKHLITATGQRVTLRCSPRSGDLSVYWYQQSLDQGLQFLIQYYNGEERAKGNILERFSAQQFPDLHSELNLSSLELGDSALYFCASSGQGQSLYSGANVLTFGAGSRLTVL.

V is TRBV20-1 and J is TRBJ2-7; the D call of TRBD1 rests on TCRdb alone, since no DNA is present to check it. This CDR3 has 15 residues. Looked up from germline, CDR1 is DFQATT and CDR2 is SNEGSKA (reference sequence). Here the CDR3 reads CSARGLQGSVYEQYF.

V usage is TRBV6-1 and J usage is TRBJ2-1; TCRdb picks TRBD1, but there is no DNA to check that call. The CDR3 contains 16 residues. Germline V gene lookup returns CDR1 MNHNS and CDR2 SASEGT. The CDR3 protein is CASTPNRDRGLNEQFF.

The chain's CDR3 is CASSLKRGVTGELFF. The chain uses TRBV28 and TRBJ2-2; TCRdb calls TRBD2, which cannot be checked without DNA. The CDR3 loop spans 15 amino acids. The germline V gene encodes CDR1 MDHEN and CDR2 SYDVKM.

The chain recombines TRBV19 with TRBJ2-3. Germline assignment: CDR1 LNHDA and CDR2 SQIVND (reference sequence). The CDR3 has 14 residues. The CDR3 reads CASSTGRATDTQYF.

This chain connects TRBV7-2 to TRBJ1-1; no DNA is available, so the TRBD1 call from TCRdb remains unchecked. Germline V gene data show CDR1 as SGHTA and CDR2 as FQGNSA. The CDR3 length is 15 residues. The CDR3 sequence is CASSSGTGGATEAFF.

The V call is TRBV10-3, the J call TRBJ2-7; the D call of TRBD1 rests on TCRdb alone, since no DNA is present to check it. This CDR3 has 12 residues. Germline-derived CDR1 and CDR2 are ENHRY and SYGVKD. This CDR3 reads CAISPDAYEQYF.

V usage is TRBV5-6 and J usage is TRBJ2-7. Germline assignment: CDR1 SGHDT and CDR2 YYEEEE. The CDR3 consists of 16 residues. CDR3: CASSYPKKREIYEQYF.

The V call is TRBV12-3 or TRBV12-4, the J call TRBJ1-2; the TCRdb call, TRBD1, lacks DNA for checking. CDR3 length equals 15 residues. The CDR3 sequence: CASSPQGAVGYGYTF.

The V call is TRBV7-9, the J call TRBJ2-5; checking the TCRdb D call of TRBD2 is not possible without DNA. Germline V gives CDR1 SEHNR, CDR2 FQNEAQ (reference sequence). The CDR3 sequence is 15 residues long. The CDR3 loop is CASSLAGPNQETQYF.

The chain employs TRBV5-6 and TRBJ2-7; TCRdb selects TRBD1, and the lack of DNA leaves this call unchecked. Germline CDR1 and CDR2: SGHDT and YYEEEE. This CDR3 contains 14 residues. This chain's CDR3 is CASSLSAGKYEQYF. The complete variable domain, with remaining parts taken from reference TRBV5-6 and TRBJ2-7, reads DAGVTQSPTHLIKTRGQQVTLRCSPKSGHDTVSWYQQALGQGPQFIFQYYEEEERQRGNFPDRFSGHQFPNYSSELNVNALLLGDSALYLCASSLSAGKYEQYFGPGTRLTVT.

The V and J genes are TRBV4-3 and TRBJ1-4. The length of the CDR3 is 20 residues. Germline V gene lookup returns CDR1 LGHNA and CDR2 YSLEER. CDR3 loop: CASSQDLDGRGRSTNEKLFF.

The V and J genes are TRBV20-1 and TRBJ2-7; the TCRdb D gene call, TRBD1, has no DNA to confirm it. The CDR3 consists of 12 residues. Germline V lookup: CDR1 DFQATT, CDR2 SNEGSKA (reference sequence). The CDR3 loop is CSAGQGSYEQYF.

The genes are TRBV5-1 and TRBJ2-3; TCRdb names TRBD1, which stays unverified in the absence of DNA. The CDR3 extends over 15 amino acids. Germline loops: CDR1 SGHRS, CDR2 YFSETQ. CDR3 loop: CASSLASGAEGTQYF.

The V call is TRBV24-1, the J call TRBJ2-3; TCRdb's D gene call, TRBD1, goes unchecked for lack of DNA. This CDR3 comprises 16 residues. CDR1 KGHDR and CDR2 SFDVKD come from the germline V gene. This chain's CDR3 is CATSELSGAGTDTQYF.

The chain recombines TRBV24-1 with TRBJ2-1; TCRdb picks TRBD1, but there is no DNA to check that call. The CDR3 contains 15 residues. Germline CDR1 and CDR2: KGHDR and SFDVKD. The CDR3 region is CATSGRDRDVNEQFF.

The V call is TRBV7-3, the J call TRBJ2-3; the D gene TCRdb calls, TRBD1, cannot be checked with no DNA. Germline-derived CDR1 and CDR2 are SGHTA and FQGTGA. The CDR3 length is 19 residues. The CDR3 sequence is CASSSPGAAALTSTDTQYF.